This T cell receptor (beta chain) was recorded in a study of CD8+CD57+ T cells in acquired aplastic anemia. About the study: Sorted CD4+ and CD8+ cells gave a mean 3.2 ug DNA, range about 0.19 to 27.4 ug. CD4+ reads averaged about 11 million in healthy donors.

The ends were cut back, 3 bases at V and 4 bases at J, with 9 bases in the middle. This CDR3 is 13 amino acids long. Germline V CDR1 and CDR2: SGHDN, FVKESK. Overall study findings and caveats: Patients and controls had in common 25 to 30 CD8+ CDR3 sequences. Levels of CD8+ Simpson's diversity were not significantly distinct in patients versus controls.

Researchers used genomic DNA as the template to profile TCR beta VDJ and CDR3. TCRdb fed the reads into MiXCR, producing one record per CDR3 protein. This table has 150,000 to 200,000 distinct CDR3 sequences, 35% to 55% appearing once. On this clonotype: As yet, its antigen is unknown.

The chain uses TRBV14 and TRBJ1-1; D call uncertain. The source is a human donor in good health. The sequenced sample consisted of sorted CD4+, CD8+, or CD8+CD57+ T cells (not recorded which) from PBMCs. The CDR3 protein is CASSHSKVTEAFF. CDR3 in DNA: TGTGCCAGCAGCCACAGTAAGGTCACTGAAGCTTTCTTT.